This TCR beta chain was captured in a study of CD8+ T cells in alopecia areata (dated 2018 in TCRdb). Notes on the research overall: Treated patients were enrolled in an open-label pilot trial of oral tofacitinib at 5 to 10 mg twice daily for moderate-to-severe alopecia areata. immunoSEQ multiplex PCR using 35 Vbeta forward primers and 13 Jbeta reverse primers was used to amplify TCRbeta CDR3 regions. Disease severity in treated patients was measured with the SALT score, which quantifies the percentage of affected scalp surface area. Scalp clonality was compared across normal scalp (n=4), patchy alopecia areata scalp (n=8), and alopecia totalis/universalis scalp (n=8). In both human patients and the C3H/HeJ mouse model, the study applied high-throughput TCRbeta sequencing to look at T cell clonal expansion in alopecia areata. RNA was obtained with the PAXgene miRNA kit for fixed scalp, the miRNeasy kit for PBMCs, and the RNeasy kit for mouse skin. Tofacitinib was given for 6 to 18 months, followed by 6 months of follow-up off drug to assess delayed response and recurrence. In humans, TCRbeta sequencing was performed on scalp tissue and on sorted CD4+ and CD8+ peripheral blood T cells from healthy controls and from patients with patchy or totalis/universalis alopecia areata. Tofacitinib-treated patients had biopsies at baseline and at 4 and 24 weeks of treatment, with a later scalp biopsy in several patients. Paper-wide results and their limitations: During tofacitinib treatment, many expanded lesional clones stuck around in both scalp and blood, and this persistence may partly explain why relapse happens after treatment is stopped. TCR sequences shared between patients were less clear than in mice, possibly partly because of HLA diversity in the patient population. Resident alphabeta T cells in normal human skin are also sequenced, complicating scalp TCR repertoire analysis, unlike mouse skin dominated by gammadelta T cells. Compared with normal scalp, lesional scalp, particularly in alopecia totalis/universalis, had higher clonality and more expanded CD8+ clones, which suggests antigenic drive. Because the treated cohort was small and had just a single nonresponder, larger studies are needed to establish links between baseline CD8+ expansion and response. Scalp clonality and the number of expanded CD8+ clones among the top 100 scalp clones were significantly decreased by tofacitinib.

Trimming takes 2 bases from V and 9 bases from J, and the germline ends sit 14 bases apart. The CDR3 runs 13 amino acids, cysteine and phenylalanine included. Just the 39-base CDR3 DNA is kept, in frame starting at base 1. According to the germline V gene, CDR1 reads SGHAT and CDR2 reads FQNNGV. The library was produced with the immunoSEQ multiplex PCR assay. To provide template for TCR sequencing, every sample had RNA extracted and reverse transcribed into cDNA. SuperScript III was used for first-strand cDNA synthesis, primed with a 2:1 mix of oligo-dT and random hexamers. A synthetic immune receptor repertoire was used to assess amplification bias, and residual bias was removed computationally. Concerning the study's data processing: Raw reads were preprocessed to remove errors, and CDR3 was defined according to IMGT conventions as the region from the conserved cysteine to phenylalanine. Clonality was calculated as 1 minus Shannon entropy normalized by log2 of the number of productive unique TCRs. Whether each scalp clone was CD4 or CD8 was inferred by checking scalp TCRbeta sequences against the CD4 and CD8 repertoires from sorted blood. This immuneACCESS table, as held by TCRdb, lists in-frame sequences with V and J called but not all clones. Of the missing ones, under half trace to an unresolved V gene in checked studies; the others have no known cause. V, J and clone size were drawn from that table, and D and trimming were deduced from the DNA. Recorded for this sample are 90,000 to 150,000 clones; about half of them occurred a single time. Of the sample, about 0.5% falls within the top ten clones.

As regards this clone: The clone's antigen remains unknown. Within one base of it there is no much larger clone, and no base qualities were kept.

The time point label, read with the paper, signifies: less than five weeks on oral tofacitinib. The intended sense of this specimen's treatment or condition label: oral pan-JAK inhibitor, 5-10 mg twice daily. From alopecia areata patients, peripheral blood was collected along with lesional scalp punch biopsies. PBMCs were isolated by density centrifugation and stained for CD3, CD4 and CD8, after which CD4+ and CD8+ T cells were sorted on a FACSAria. The receptor's source is a human donor with alopecia areata. The rearrangement joined TRBV11-2 to TRBJ2-7, with a tentative D gene TRBD2 over 6 matching bases. The source was CD4+ T cells sorted from blood, collected at week 4, from a patient treated with tofacitinib. The nucleotide sequence is TGTGCCAGCAGCTTAAGCGTGCGCGGGGTGCAGTACTTC. This codes for CASSLSVRGVQYF. Reference TRBV11-2 and TRBJ2-7 genes cover what lies past the CDR3, so the full variable domain is EAGVAQSPRYKIIEKRQSVAFWCNPISGHATLYWYQQILGQGPKLLIQFQNNGVVDDSQLPKDRFSAERLKGVDSTLKIQPAKLEDSAVYLCASSLSVRGVQYFGPGTRLTVT.